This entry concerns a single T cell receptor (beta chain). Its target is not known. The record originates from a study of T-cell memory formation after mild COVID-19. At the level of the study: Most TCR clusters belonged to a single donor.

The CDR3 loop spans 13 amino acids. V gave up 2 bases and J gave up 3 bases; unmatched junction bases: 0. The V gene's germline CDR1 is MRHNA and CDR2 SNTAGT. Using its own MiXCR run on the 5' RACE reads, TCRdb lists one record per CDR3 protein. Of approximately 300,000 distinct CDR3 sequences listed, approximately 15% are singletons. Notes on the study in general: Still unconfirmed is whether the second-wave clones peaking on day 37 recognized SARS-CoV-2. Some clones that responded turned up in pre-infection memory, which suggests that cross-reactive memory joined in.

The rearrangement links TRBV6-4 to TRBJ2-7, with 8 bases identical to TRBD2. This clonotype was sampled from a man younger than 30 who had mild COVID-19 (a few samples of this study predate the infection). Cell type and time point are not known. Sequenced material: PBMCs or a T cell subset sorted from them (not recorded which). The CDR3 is CASSDLAGYEQYF. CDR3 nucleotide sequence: TGTGCCAGCAGTGACCTAGCGGGCTACGAGCAGTACTTC.